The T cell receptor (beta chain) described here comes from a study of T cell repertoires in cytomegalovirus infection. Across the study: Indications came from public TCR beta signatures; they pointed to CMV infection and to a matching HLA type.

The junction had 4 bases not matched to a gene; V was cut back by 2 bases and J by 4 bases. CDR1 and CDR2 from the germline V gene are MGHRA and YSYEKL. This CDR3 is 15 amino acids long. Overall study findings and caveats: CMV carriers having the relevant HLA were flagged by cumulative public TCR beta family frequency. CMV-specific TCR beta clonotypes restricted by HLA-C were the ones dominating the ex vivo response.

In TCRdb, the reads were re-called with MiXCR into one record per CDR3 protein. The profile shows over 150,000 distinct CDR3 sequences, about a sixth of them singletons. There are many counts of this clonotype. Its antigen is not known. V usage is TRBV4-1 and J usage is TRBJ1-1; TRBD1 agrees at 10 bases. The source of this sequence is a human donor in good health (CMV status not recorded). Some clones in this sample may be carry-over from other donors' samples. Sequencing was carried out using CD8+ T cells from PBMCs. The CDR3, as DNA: TGCGCCAGCAGCCAACAGACAGGGGGCATCACTGAAGCTTTCTTT. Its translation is CASSQQTGGITEAFF.